Shown below are 24 T cell receptor beta chains from a single sample sequenced in a study of T cells after yellow fever vaccination. TCRdb re-called the 5' RACE reads with MiXCR, one entry per CDR3 protein. This sample has more than 300,000 distinct CDR3 sequences; 6.8% occur once, and the top ten carry roughly a sixth. The material was PBMCs, obtained around 45 days after the first yellow fever vaccination. All receptors come from a man aged 18-30 years who received the YFV17D yellow fever vaccine.

This clonotype came up many times. The genes are TRBV15 and TRBJ2-1; tentatively, D is TRBD2 (6 bases). V was pared by 3 bases and J by 5 bases, with 11 bases between. The germline CDR1 and CDR2 sequences are LNHNV and YYDKDF (reference sequence). CDR3 size: 14 residues. CDR3 DNA: TGTGCCACCAGCAGGACGGACTACCACAATGAGCAGTTCTTC. Its translation is CATSRTDYHNEQFF.

This chain connects TRBV7-3 to TRBJ2-1; tentative D call: TRBD1 (5 bases). Germline lookup yields CDR1 SGHTA and CDR2 FQGTGA. The V end was cut by 0 bases, the J end by 8 bases, with 11 bases between. The CDR3 runs to 14 residues. In DNA form, the CDR3 reads TGTGCCAGCAGCTTAACAGGCAGGGCATATGAGCAGTTCTTC. Its protein product is CASSLTGRAYEQFF.

This clonotype was recorded a few times. The V and J genes are TRBV7-8 and TRBJ1-5; TRBD1 matches at 10 bases. The CDR3 totals 17 residues. Germline V gene lookup returns CDR1 SGHVS and CDR2 FQNEAQ. J was trimmed by 0 bases and V by 5 bases; bases with no gene match: 7. CDR3 in DNA: TGTGCCAGCAGCAAAGGGACAGGGGTTAATAGCAATCAGCCCCAGCATTTT. This sequence encodes CASSKGTGVNSNQPQHF.

In its sample, this clonotype was seen many times. This sequence joins TRBV6-6 and TRBJ1-1; D remains unclear. CDR1 and CDR2 from the germline V gene are MNHNY and SVGAGI (reference sequence). The CDR3 extends over 12 amino acids. Deletions cut 8 bases from V and 4 bases from J, with 11 bases between. The CDR3 reads CASAPQGTEAFF. The CDR3 nucleotides read TGTGCCAGCGCCCCCCAAGGCACTGAAGCTTTCTTT.

This chain uses TRBV4-2 with TRBJ2-1; D remains unclear. V was pared by 1 base and J by 5 bases, with 12 bases between. The germline gives CDR1 LGHNA, CDR2 YNFKEQ. The CDR3 runs to 15 residues. The CDR3 bases are TGTGCCAGCAGCCAAGCAAAGGGCGTTCACAATGAGCAGTTCTTC. It specifies CASSQAKGVHNEQFF.

The rearrangement links TRBV12-5 to TRBJ1-2; D remains unclear. Per the germline V gene, CDR1 is LGHNT and CDR2 is FRNRAP. The germline V and J ends were trimmed by 1 base and 6 bases, with 18 bases remaining between them. This CDR3 is 16 amino acids long. The CDR3 reads CASGLGEAGPPDGYTF. CDR3 bases: TGTGCTAGTGGTTTGGGCGAAGCAGGTCCCCCGGATGGCTACACCTTC.

This clonotype was seen a few times. The rearrangement joins TRBV10-3 to TRBJ2-5; 10 bases align to TRBD2. From germline, CDR1 is ENHRY and CDR2 SYGVKD. J gave up 0 bases and V 10 bases, and 2 bases lay outside the gene matches. The CDR3 covers 13 residues. CDR3 nucleotides: TGTGCCAATAGCGGGGGGCACCAAGAGACCCAGTACTTC. Protein sequence: CANSGGHQETQYF.

The chain carries TRBV20-1 and TRBJ1-6; D might be TRBD1 (5 bases). V lost 5 bases to trimming and J lost 3 bases, with 11 bases between them. Germline V gene sequence: CDR1 DFQATT, CDR2 SNEGSKA (reference sequence). The CDR3 runs to 14 residues. This CDR3 reads CSAPPGNYNSPLHF. The CDR3 coding sequence is TGCAGTGCTCCTCCAGGGAACTATAATTCACCCCTCCACTTT.

The chain joins TRBV7-2 to TRBJ2-2; D is perhaps TRBD2 (6 bases). Germline CDR1 reads SGHTA; CDR2 reads FQGNSA. CDR3 length: 15 residues. Trimming cost V 3 bases and J 5 bases, with 13 bases left between them. CDR3: CASSFGGRVTGELFF. The CDR3 DNA reads as TGTGCCAGCAGCTTCGGGGGAAGGGTAACCGGGGAGCTGTTTTTT.

In DNA, the CDR3 is TGTGCCGTCTCTTCGACAGGGTTAAACATTCAGTACTTC. Protein product: CAVSSTGLNIQYF. The chain is built from TRBV10-3 and TRBJ2-4; 7 bases map to TRBD1. This CDR3 contains 13 residues. Germline V gives CDR1 ENHRY, CDR2 SYGVKD. Trimming took 11 bases from V and 6 from J; bases not matched to a gene: 10.

This clonotype has at least ten counts. The chain combines TRBV10-3 with TRBJ2-5; D uncertain. Germline V lookup: CDR1 ENHRY, CDR2 SYGVKD. Trimming cost V 10 bases and J 1 base, with 10 bases left between them. The CDR3 has 12 amino acids. CDR3 sequence reads: CATTAGQETQYF. DNA for the CDR3: TGTGCCACCACTGCAGGCCAAGAGACCCAGTACTTC.

This clonotype turned up a few times. The chain employs TRBV19 and TRBJ1-6, with 8 nucleotides matching TRBD1. The J segment lost 5 bases and the V segment lost 3 bases, leaving 6 bases of the junction unmatched. The germline CDR1 and CDR2 sequences are LNHDA and SQIVND (reference sequence). The CDR3 covers 16 residues. CDR3 DNA: TGTGCCAGTAGTATTGCAGGGGGCGGACATAATTCACCCCTCCACTTT. Translation gives CASSIAGGGHNSPLHF.

This clonotype was seen ten or more times. CDR3 residues: CSAAGLAGTRPQFF. Written as DNA, the CDR3 is TGCAGTGCCGCCGGACTAGCGGGGACTAGGCCTCAGTTCTTC. V gene TRBV20-1 combines with J gene TRBJ2-1; 12 bases agree with TRBD2. The V segment lost 6 bases and the J segment 13 bases; nucleotides outside the gene matches: 13. The length of the CDR3 is 14 residues. CDR1 and CDR2 from the germline V gene are DFQATT and SNEGSKA (reference sequence).

Only a few counts were recorded for this clonotype. The chain is built from TRBV9 and TRBJ1-2; tentatively, D is TRBD1 (6 bases). The CDR3 runs 14 residues. Trimming stripped 3 bases from V and 5 bases from J, with 14 bases between. The V gene's germline CDR1 is SGDLS and CDR2 YYNGEE. The CDR3 spells CASSGGPGLYGYTF. Here the CDR3 DNA reads TGTGCCAGCAGCGGGGGGCCGGGACTTTATGGCTACACCTTC.

About this clonotype: This may come from a read error, since a much larger clone is one base off. Here the CDR3 reads CASSQDRGPTVPGRNTGELFF. The CDR3 nucleotides are TGCGCCAGCAGCCAAGACCGGGGTCCGACGGTCCCAGGGCGGAACACCGGGGAGCTGTTTTTT. V is TRBV4-1 and J is TRBJ2-2, with D perhaps matching TRBD1 or TRBD2 (5 bases each). The CDR3 covers 21 residues. Deletions cut 0 bases from V and 1 base from J, with 24 bases between. The germline V gene has CDR1 MGHRA and CDR2 YSYEKL.

This clonotype was seen a few times. This chain connects TRBV6-1 to TRBJ2-5, with D possibly matching TRBD2 (7 bases). This CDR3 region has 15 residues. Germline CDR1 reads MNHNS; CDR2 reads SASEGT. The ends were cut back, 8 bases at V and 5 bases at J, with 21 bases in the middle. DNA for the CDR3: TGTGCCAGCTCAAAGGGGGGGGGGGCCCCGGAGACCCAGTACTTC. It is translated as CASSKGGGAPETQYF.

V usage is TRBV20-1 and J usage is TRBJ1-1; D ambiguous. The CDR3 totals 15 residues. V was clipped by 0 bases and J by 5 bases, with 16 bases between them. The germline V gene encodes CDR1 DFQATT and CDR2 SNEGSKA (reference sequence). The CDR3: CSARDPTEVRTEAFF. DNA of the CDR3: TGCAGTGCTAGAGATCCTACAGAGGTAAGGACTGAAGCTTTCTTT.

The chain couples TRBV4-3 to TRBJ2-1, with D perhaps TRBD1 (6 bases). From germline, CDR1 is LGHNA and CDR2 YSLEER. This CDR3 is 16 amino acids long. Trimming took off 3 bases at V and 7 bases at J, with 19 bases between the two ends. The CDR3, as DNA: TGCGCCAGCAGCCATGAACAGGGCCCTGCCCCAAATGAGCAGTTCTTC. Translation: CASSHEQGPAPNEQFF.

This clonotype was found many times. The chain carries TRBV12-3 or TRBV12-4 and TRBJ2-1; TRBD2 aligns across 10 bases. There are 15 residues in the CDR3. Trimming took 1 base from V and 8 from J; bases not matched to a gene: 5. CDR3 sequence reads: CASSLGLAGVDEQFF. CDR3 coding DNA: TGTGCCAGCAGTTTAGGGCTAGCGGGGGTTGATGAGCAGTTCTTC.

The genes are TRBV2 and TRBJ1-1; no definite D call. This CDR3 spans 12 amino acids. Germline assignment: CDR1 SNHLY and CDR2 FYNNEI. The V gene lost 8 bases and the J gene lost 0 bases, with 7 bases spanning the gap. The CDR3 DNA is TGTGCCAGCCAGTACATGAACACTGAAGCTTTCTTT. It is translated as CASQYMNTEAFF.

V gene TRBV7-7 combines with J gene TRBJ2-2, with 7 bases aligning to TRBD1. Germline lookup yields CDR1 SSHAT and CDR2 FNYEAQ (reference sequence). The junction had 6 bases not matched to a gene; V was cut back by 4 bases and J by 7 bases. CDR3 length equals 14 residues. CDR3 sequence (DNA): TGTGCCAGCAGCTCTGACAGGGTATTCGGGGAGCTGTTTTTT. It codes for CASSSDRVFGELFF.

At least ten counts were recorded for this clonotype. The chain combines TRBV3-1 with TRBJ1-3, with D unresolved. V lost 4 bases, J lost 3 bases, and 10 bases lay in between. CDR3 length: 14 residues. The germline CDR1 and CDR2 sequences are LGHDT and YNNKEL (reference sequence). The CDR3 coding sequence is TGTGCCAGCAGCCTGGGGTCTATTGGAAACACCATATATTTT. This sequence encodes CASSLGSIGNTIYF. The variable domain in full, completed from reference TRBV3-1 and TRBJ1-3, reads DTAVSQTPKYLVTQMGNDKSIKCEQNLGHDTMYWYKQDSKKFLKIMFSYNNKELIINETVPNRFSPKSPDKAHLNLHINSLELGDSAVYFCASSLGSIGNTIYFGEGSWLTVV.

The gene calls are TRBV19 and TRBJ1-1; 7 bases map to TRBD1. V shed 3 bases and J 7 bases; nucleotides not matched to a gene: 8. There are 14 residues in the CDR3. Per germline, CDR1 LNHDA and CDR2 SQIVND (reference sequence). CDR3: CASSITVGTVEAFF. DNA of the CDR3: TGTGCCAGTAGTATTACGGTAGGGACAGTTGAAGCTTTCTTT.

This clonotype was found a few times. This sequence joins TRBV5-1 and TRBJ2-1, with 8 bases that match TRBD2. Per the germline V gene, CDR1 is SGHRS and CDR2 is YFSETQ. The CDR3 is 14 amino acids. With V trimmed by 4 bases and J by 5 bases, 5 bases remained unmatched. The CDR3 coding sequence is TGCGCCAGCAGCCCGAGCGGGAGCAACAATGAGCAGTTCTTC. This translates into CASSPSGSNNEQFF.